This section outlines one T cell receptor beta chain sequence together with its context. The antigen is undetermined. This specimen comes from a study of shared clonotypes between healthy human individuals. Study-wide context: A donor's plate count was three for CD4 naive and three for CD4 memory; CD8 naive had two and CD8 memory one. The study, taken as a whole, reports: The study's rarefaction showed incomplete sorted-subset sequencing despite large depth. A generally larger estimated richness was seen in naive subsets than in memory subsets.

Each replicate PCR on the sorted subsets used about 0.2 ug DNA (around 30,000 T cell genomes). Sequencing used immunoSEQ multiplex PCR; TCRdb keeps in-frame clones, though not all of them. The data hold a few million clones, with roughly 92% observed a single time. Sequencing was carried out using naive CD4+ T cells sorted from blood. Documented subset: CD45RA+ positively selected. The receptor was derived from a man aged 18 to 29 in good health.

CDR3 DNA: TGTGCCAGTAGTAACGATTACAGGGACGAGCAGTTCTTC. Encoded protein: CASSNDYRDEQFF. The chain is built from TRBV19 and TRBJ2-1; tentative D call: TRBD1 (6 bases). The CDR3 spans 13 residues. V was pared by 4 bases and J by 10 bases, with 14 bases between. CDR1 LNHDA and CDR2 SQIVND come from the germline V gene (reference sequence).